Listed below are T cell receptor beta chains from one sample, sequenced in a study of T cell responses to AZD1222 COVID-19 vaccine. The protocol was immunoSEQ multiplex PCR, while the TCRdb copy is restricted to in-frame clones and leaves out a portion. The table has approximately 90,000 clones, approximately 90% seen once. The sample here was peripheral blood, taken on day 0 of AZD1222 vaccination. All receptors come from an adult in good health. CDR3s include the opening cysteine and the closing phenylalanine or tryptophan. The D gene is left open where the match is weak. Clone sizes are given selectively: once, few, many, or a class where the clone is expanded.

D gene: NA; J gene: TRBJ1-1; clone size: NA; V gene: TRBV7-3; CDR3 DNA: TGTGCCAGCAGCAAAGGTCGGAACACTGAAGCTTTCTTT; CDR3 protein: CASSKGRNTEAFF
D gene: NA; J gene: TRBJ1-1; clone size: few; V gene: TRBV3-1/TRBV3-2; CDR3 DNA: TGTGCCAGCAGCCAATTCGACACCTACACTGAAGCTTTCTTT; CDR3 protein: CASSQFDTYTEAFF
D gene: NA; J gene: TRBJ2-3; clone size: NA; V gene: TRBV24-1; CDR3 DNA: TGTGCCACCAGTGATGGGGGCCGTCAAGATACGCAGTATTTT; CDR3 protein: CATSDGGRQDTQYF
D gene: NA; J gene: TRBJ2-2; clone size: NA; V gene: TRBV18; CDR3 DNA: TGTGCTTCCGGGGTCAACACCGGGGAGCTGTTTTTT; CDR3 protein: CASGVNTGELFF
D gene: NA; J gene: TRBJ2-2; clone size: NA; V gene: TRBV6-5; CDR3 DNA: TGTGCCAGCCGGGGGCCGGTCGCGGGCACCGGGGAGCTGTTTTTT; CDR3 protein: CASRGPVAGTGELFF
D gene: NA; J gene: TRBJ2-1; clone size: NA; V gene: TRBV7-6; CDR3 DNA: TGTGCCAGCAGCTTAATAAGCCAGGGTGAGCAGTTCTTC; CDR3 protein: CASSLISQGEQFF
D gene: NA; J gene: TRBJ2-7; clone size: few; V gene: TRBV7-9; CDR3 DNA: TGTGCCAGCAGCTCCGGTGGGAGTCCCTATTTC; CDR3 protein: CASSSGGSPYF
D gene: NA; J gene: TRBJ2-3; clone size: NA; V gene: TRBV18; CDR3 DNA: TGTGCCAGCTCACCACCGGGGACTCAGAGGGATACGCAGTATTTT; CDR3 protein: CASSPPGTQRDTQYF
D gene: NA; J gene: TRBJ1-4; clone size: NA; V gene: TRBV10-3; CDR3 DNA: TGTGCCATCAGTGAGTCGGAGGGGCAGGGCTCGACTAATGAAAAACTGTTTTTT; CDR3 protein: CAISESEGQGSTNEKLFF
D gene: NA; J gene: TRBJ1-4; clone size: NA; V gene: TRBV6-4; CDR3 DNA: TGTGCCAGCCGGGACGGTTCTAATGAAAAACTGTTTTTT; CDR3 protein: CASRDGSNEKLFF
D gene: NA; J gene: TRBJ2-2; clone size: NA; V gene: TRBV2; CDR3 DNA: TGTGCCAGCAAGGGCCAGGGAAACACCGGGGAGCTGTTTTTT; CDR3 protein: CASKGQGNTGELFF
D gene: NA; J gene: TRBJ2-1; clone size: NA; V gene: TRBV29-1; CDR3 DNA: TGCAGCGTTGGATATCAAATAGAGGTCTTC; CDR3 protein: CSVGYQIEVF
D gene: TRBD1; J gene: TRBJ1-2; clone size: NA; V gene: TRBV27; CDR3 DNA: TGTGCCAGCAGTCCCGTAACAGGGGGCGATGGCTACACCTTC; CDR3 protein: CASSPVTGGDGYTF
D gene: TRBD2; J gene: TRBJ2-2; clone size: NA; V gene: TRBV20-1; CDR3 DNA: TGCAGTGCTAGTCCTAGCGGGAAACACACCGGGGAGCTGTTTTTT; CDR3 protein: CSASPSGKHTGELFF
D gene: NA; J gene: TRBJ1-5; clone size: NA; V gene: TRBV19; CDR3 DNA: TGTGCCAGCCAAATATGGGGGGCCCAGCAGCCCCAGCATTTT; CDR3 protein: CASQIWGAQQPQHF
D gene: NA; J gene: TRBJ1-3; clone size: NA; V gene: TRBV9; CDR3 DNA: TGTGCCAGCAGCCCTGGGACAACAAACACCATATATTTT; CDR3 protein: CASSPGTTNTIYF
D gene: TRBD2; J gene: TRBJ2-7; clone size: NA; V gene: TRBV5-4; CDR3 DNA: TGTGCCAGCAGCTTGATGACGGGGGGGAGTGGGGAGCAGTACTTC; CDR3 protein: CASSLMTGGSGEQYF
D gene: TRBD1; J gene: TRBJ2-1; clone size: once; V gene: TRBV5-1; CDR3 DNA: TGCGCCAGCAGCTTGGATCGACAGGGCAATGAGCAGTTCTTC; CDR3 protein: CASSLDRQGNEQFF
D gene: NA; J gene: TRBJ2-7; clone size: few; V gene: TRBV5-6; CDR3 DNA: TGTGCCAGCAGCTACCGTGCGGGACAACCGACCTATCATTACGAGCAGTACTTC; CDR3 protein: CASSYRAGQPTYHYEQYF
D gene: TRBD2; J gene: TRBJ2-1; clone size: few; V gene: TRBV18; CDR3 DNA: TGTGCCAGCTCACCAGTAGCGGGAACCTACAATGAGCAGTTCTTC; CDR3 protein: CASSPVAGTYNEQFF
D gene: TRBD1; J gene: TRBJ1-5; clone size: NA; V gene: TRBV6-1; CDR3 DNA: TGTGCCAGCAGTGTCGTACGGCTAAGGGACAGGGCCTCATCCCAGCATTTT; CDR3 protein: CASSVVRLRDRASSQHF
D gene: NA; J gene: TRBJ1-2; clone size: NA; V gene: TRBV19; CDR3 DNA: TGTGCCAGTAGTAGCCGGGGAGGCGGCTACACCTTC; CDR3 protein: CASSSRGGGYTF
D gene: NA; J gene: TRBJ2-7; clone size: NA; V gene: TRBV12-3/TRBV12-4; CDR3 DNA: TGTGCCAGCAGTTCCTCCCGGGGGCCGCAGTACTTC; CDR3 protein: CASSSSRGPQYF
D gene: TRBD1; J gene: TRBJ1-4; clone size: NA; V gene: TRBV14; CDR3 DNA: TGTGCCAGCAGCCGGGACAGTTATGAAAAACTGTTTTTT; CDR3 protein: CASSRDSYEKLFF
D gene: NA; J gene: TRBJ2-3; clone size: NA; V gene: TRBV21-1; CDR3 DNA: TGTGCCAGCAGCAAAATGGCAACAGATACGCAGTATTTT; CDR3 protein: CASSKMATDTQYF
D gene: NA; J gene: TRBJ1-2; clone size: NA; V gene: TRBV6-5; CDR3 DNA: TGTGCCAGCAGTTACGACTCATATGGCTACACCTTC; CDR3 protein: CASSYDSYGYTF
D gene: NA; J gene: TRBJ1-1; clone size: NA; V gene: TRBV15; CDR3 DNA: TGTGCCACCAGCAGAAACGTGGCGGGGAATATTGAAGCTTTCTTT; CDR3 protein: CATSRNVAGNIEAFF
D gene: NA; J gene: TRBJ2-7; clone size: NA; V gene: TRBV10-3; CDR3 DNA: TGTGCCATCGGACAGAAGAACTACGAGCAGTACTTC; CDR3 protein: CAIGQKNYEQYF
D gene: NA; J gene: TRBJ2-3; clone size: NA; V gene: TRBV4-2; CDR3 DNA: TGTGCCAGCAGCGATGGGGGTTTTAGCACAGATACGCAGTATTTT; CDR3 protein: CASSDGGFSTDTQYF
D gene: NA; J gene: TRBJ1-1; clone size: NA; V gene: TRBV9; CDR3 DNA: TGTGCCAGCAGCGTAGTCGGGGATACGACTGAAGCTTTCTTT; CDR3 protein: CASSVVGDTTEAFF
D gene: NA; J gene: TRBJ2-5; clone size: NA; V gene: TRBV3-1/TRBV3-2; CDR3 DNA: TGTGCCAGCAGTCTACTAGCCTCCCAAGAGACCCAGTACTTC; CDR3 protein: CASSLLASQETQYF